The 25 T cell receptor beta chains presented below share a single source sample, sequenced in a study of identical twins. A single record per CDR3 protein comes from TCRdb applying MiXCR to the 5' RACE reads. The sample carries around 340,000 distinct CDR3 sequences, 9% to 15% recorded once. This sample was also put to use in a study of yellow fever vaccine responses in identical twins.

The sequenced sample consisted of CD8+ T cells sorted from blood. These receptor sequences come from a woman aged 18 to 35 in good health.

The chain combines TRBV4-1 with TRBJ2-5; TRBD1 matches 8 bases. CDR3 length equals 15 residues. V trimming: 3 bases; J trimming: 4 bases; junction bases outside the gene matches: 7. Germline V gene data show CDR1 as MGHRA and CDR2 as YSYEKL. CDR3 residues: CASSQKTGVGETQYF. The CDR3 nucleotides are TGCGCCAGCAGCCAGAAGACAGGGGTGGGAGAGACCCAGTACTTC.

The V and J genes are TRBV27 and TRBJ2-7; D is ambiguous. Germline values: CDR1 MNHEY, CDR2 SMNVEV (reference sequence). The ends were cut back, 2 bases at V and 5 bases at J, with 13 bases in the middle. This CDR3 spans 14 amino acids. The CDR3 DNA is TGTGCCAGCAGTTTACGACTCTATGGGGACGAGCAGTACTTC. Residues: CASSLRLYGDEQYF.

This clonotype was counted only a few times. The CDR3 bases are TGTGCCAGCAGTTTATCAGGATTCTCTGGAAACACCATATATTTT. Amino acids: CASSLSGFSGNTIYF. V is TRBV28 and J is TRBJ1-3; D remains ambiguous. The ends were cut back, 1 base at V and 0 bases at J, with 7 bases in the middle. Germline assignment: CDR1 MDHEN and CDR2 SYDVKM. This CDR3 is 15 amino acids long.

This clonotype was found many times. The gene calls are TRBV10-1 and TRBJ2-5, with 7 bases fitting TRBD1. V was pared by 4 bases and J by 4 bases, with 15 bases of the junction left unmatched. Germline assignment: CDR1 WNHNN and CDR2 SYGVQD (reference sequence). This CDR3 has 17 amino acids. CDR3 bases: TGCGCCAGCAGTGGAAAACCACAGGGGCTTGGACGAGAGACCCAGTACTTC. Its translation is CASSGKPQGLGRETQYF.

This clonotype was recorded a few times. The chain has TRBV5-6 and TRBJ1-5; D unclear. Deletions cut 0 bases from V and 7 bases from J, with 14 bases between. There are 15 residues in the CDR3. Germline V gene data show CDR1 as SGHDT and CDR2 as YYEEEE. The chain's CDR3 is CASSLGSGRVQPQHF. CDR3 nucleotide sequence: TGTGCCAGCAGCTTGGGTTCGGGGAGGGTGCAGCCCCAGCATTTT.

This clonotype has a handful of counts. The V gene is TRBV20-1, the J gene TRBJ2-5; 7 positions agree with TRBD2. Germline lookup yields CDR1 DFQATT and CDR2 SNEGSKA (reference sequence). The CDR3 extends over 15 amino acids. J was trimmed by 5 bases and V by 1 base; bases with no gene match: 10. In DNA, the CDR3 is TGCAGTGCTAGAGGACCGAGCGGGGAGAGTGAGACCCAGTACTTC. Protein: CSARGPSGESETQYF.

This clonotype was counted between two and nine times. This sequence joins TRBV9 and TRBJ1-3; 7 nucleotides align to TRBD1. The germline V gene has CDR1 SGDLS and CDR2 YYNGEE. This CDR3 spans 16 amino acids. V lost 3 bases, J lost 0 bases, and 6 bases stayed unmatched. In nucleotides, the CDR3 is TGTGCCAGCAGCGGACCTACAGGGGACTCTGGAAACACCATATATTTT. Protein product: CASSGPTGDSGNTIYF.

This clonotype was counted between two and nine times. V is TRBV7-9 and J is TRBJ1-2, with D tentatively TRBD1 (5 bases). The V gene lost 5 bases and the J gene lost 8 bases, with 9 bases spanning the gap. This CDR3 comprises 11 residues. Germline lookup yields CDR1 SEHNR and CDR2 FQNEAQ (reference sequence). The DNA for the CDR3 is TGTGCCAGCAGCCTTGGGACGGGCTACACCTTC. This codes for CASSLGTGYTF.

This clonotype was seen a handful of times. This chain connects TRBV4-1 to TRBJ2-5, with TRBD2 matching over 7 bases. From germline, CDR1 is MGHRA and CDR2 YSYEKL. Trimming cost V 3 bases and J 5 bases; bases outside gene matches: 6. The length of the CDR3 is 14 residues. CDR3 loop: CASSHSSGEETQYF. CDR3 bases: TGCGCCAGCAGCCATTCGAGCGGGGAGGAGACCCAGTACTTC.

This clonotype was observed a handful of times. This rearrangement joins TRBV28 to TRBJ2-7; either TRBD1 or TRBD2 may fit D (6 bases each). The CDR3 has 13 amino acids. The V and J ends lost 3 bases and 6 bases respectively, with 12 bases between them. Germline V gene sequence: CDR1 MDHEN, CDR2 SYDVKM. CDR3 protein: CASSFEGGREQYF. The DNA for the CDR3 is TGTGCCAGCAGTTTTGAGGGGGGACGCGAGCAGTACTTC.

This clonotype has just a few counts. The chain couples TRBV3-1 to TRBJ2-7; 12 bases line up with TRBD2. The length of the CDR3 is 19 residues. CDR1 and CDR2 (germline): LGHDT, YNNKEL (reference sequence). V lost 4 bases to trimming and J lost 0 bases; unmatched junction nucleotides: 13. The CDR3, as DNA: TGTGCCAGCAGCCCCGGCTTTCATACTAGCGGGGGGTTCTCCTACGAGCAGTACGTC. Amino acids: CASSPGFHTSGGFSYEQYV.

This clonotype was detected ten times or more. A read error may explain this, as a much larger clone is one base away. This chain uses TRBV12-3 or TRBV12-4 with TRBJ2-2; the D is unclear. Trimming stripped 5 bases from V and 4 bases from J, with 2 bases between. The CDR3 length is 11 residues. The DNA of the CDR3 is TGTGCCAGCAGTGCCACCGGGGAGCTGTTTTTT. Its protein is CASSATGELFF.

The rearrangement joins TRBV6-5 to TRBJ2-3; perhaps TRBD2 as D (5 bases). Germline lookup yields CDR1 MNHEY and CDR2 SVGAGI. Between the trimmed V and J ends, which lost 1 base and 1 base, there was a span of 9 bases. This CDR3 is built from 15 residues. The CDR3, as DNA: TGTGCCAGCAGTTACTTAAGCGGTCGCACAGATACGCAGTATTTT. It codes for CASSYLSGRTDTQYF.

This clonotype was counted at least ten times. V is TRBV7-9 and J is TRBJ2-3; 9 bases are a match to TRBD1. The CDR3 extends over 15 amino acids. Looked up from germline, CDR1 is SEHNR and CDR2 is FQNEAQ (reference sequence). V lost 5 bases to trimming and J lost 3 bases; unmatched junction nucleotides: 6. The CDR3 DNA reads TGTGCCAGCAGCCCAACAGGGGGCAGTACAGATACGCAGTATTTT. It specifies CASSPTGGSTDTQYF. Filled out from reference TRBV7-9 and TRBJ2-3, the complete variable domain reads DTGVSQNPRHKITKRGQNVTFRCDPISEHNRLYWYRQTLGQGPEFLTYFQNEAQLEKSRLLSDRFSAERPKGSFSTLEIQRTEQGDSAMYLCASSPTGGSTDTQYFGPGTRLTVL.

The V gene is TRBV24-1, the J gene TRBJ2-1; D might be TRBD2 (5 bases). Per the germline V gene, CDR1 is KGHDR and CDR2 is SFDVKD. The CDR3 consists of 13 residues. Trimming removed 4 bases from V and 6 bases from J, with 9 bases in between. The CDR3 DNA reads TGTGCCACCAGTGACTATCTAGCCAATGAGCAGTTCTTC. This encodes CATSDYLANEQFF.

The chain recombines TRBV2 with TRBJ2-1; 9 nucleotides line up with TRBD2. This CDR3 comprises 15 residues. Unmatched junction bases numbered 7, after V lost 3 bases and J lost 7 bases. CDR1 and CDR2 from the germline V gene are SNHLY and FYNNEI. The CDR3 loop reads CASSDGGRARNEQFF. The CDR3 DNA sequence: TGTGCCAGCAGTGACGGCGGGAGGGCCCGGAATGAGCAGTTCTTC.

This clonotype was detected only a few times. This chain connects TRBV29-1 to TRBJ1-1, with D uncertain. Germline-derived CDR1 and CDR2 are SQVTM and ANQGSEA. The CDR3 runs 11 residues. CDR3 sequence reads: CSADGNTEAFF. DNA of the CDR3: TGCAGTGCCGACGGGAACACTGAAGCTTTCTTT.

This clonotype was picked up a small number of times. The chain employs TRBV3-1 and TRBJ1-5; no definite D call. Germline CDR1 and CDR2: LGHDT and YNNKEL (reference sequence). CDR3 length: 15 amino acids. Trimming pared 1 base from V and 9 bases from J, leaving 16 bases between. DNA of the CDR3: TGTGCCAGCAGCCAAGGCGATCCAGAGTGGGGGCCCCAGCATTTT. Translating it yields CASSQGDPEWGPQHF.

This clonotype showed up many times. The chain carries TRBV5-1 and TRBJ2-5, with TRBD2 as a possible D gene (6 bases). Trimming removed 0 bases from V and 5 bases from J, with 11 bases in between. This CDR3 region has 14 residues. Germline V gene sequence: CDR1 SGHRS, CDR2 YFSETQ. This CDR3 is CASSLGTGVETQYF. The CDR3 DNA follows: TGCGCCAGCAGCTTGGGGACGGGGGTGGAGACCCAGTACTTC.

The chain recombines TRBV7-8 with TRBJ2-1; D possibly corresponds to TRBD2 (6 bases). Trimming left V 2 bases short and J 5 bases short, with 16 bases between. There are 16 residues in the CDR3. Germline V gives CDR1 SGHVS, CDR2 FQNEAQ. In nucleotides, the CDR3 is TGTGCCAGCAGCTTACTAAGCTTTGGCGGGAACAATGAGCAGTTCTTC. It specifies CASSLLSFGGNNEQFF. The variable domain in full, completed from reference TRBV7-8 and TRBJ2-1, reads GAGVSQSPRYKVAKRGQDVALRCDPISGHVSLFWYQQALGQGPEFLTYFQNEAQLDKSGLPSDRFFAERPEGSVSTLKIQRTQQEDSAVYLCASSLLSFGGNNEQFFGPGTRLTVL.

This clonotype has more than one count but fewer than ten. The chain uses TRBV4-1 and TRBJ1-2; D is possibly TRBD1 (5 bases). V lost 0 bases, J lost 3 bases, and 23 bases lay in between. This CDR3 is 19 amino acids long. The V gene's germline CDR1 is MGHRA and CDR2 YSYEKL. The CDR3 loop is CASSQDRNSDSSNYYGYTF. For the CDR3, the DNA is TGCGCCAGCAGCCAAGACCGAAATTCCGACAGTTCAAACTACTATGGCTACACCTTC.

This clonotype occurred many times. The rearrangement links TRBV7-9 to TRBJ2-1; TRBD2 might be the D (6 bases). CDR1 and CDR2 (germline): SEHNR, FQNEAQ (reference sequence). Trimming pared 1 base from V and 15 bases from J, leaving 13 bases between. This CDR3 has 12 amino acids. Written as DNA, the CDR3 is TGTGCCAGCAGCTTAGGAGGCGGGATCCGGTTCTTC. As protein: CASSLGGGIRFF.

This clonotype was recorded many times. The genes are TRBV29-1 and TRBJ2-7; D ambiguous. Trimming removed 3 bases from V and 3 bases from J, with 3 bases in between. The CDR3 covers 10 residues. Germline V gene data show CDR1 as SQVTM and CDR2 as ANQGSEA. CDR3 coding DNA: TGCAGCGTTGAGGACTACGAGCAGTACTTC. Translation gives CSVEDYEQYF.

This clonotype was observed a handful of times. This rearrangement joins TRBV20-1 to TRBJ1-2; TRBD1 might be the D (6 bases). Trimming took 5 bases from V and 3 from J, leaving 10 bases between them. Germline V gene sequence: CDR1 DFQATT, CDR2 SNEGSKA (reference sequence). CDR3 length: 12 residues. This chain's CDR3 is CSADTGYYGYTF. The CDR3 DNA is TGCAGTGCTGATACAGGGTACTATGGCTACACCTTC.

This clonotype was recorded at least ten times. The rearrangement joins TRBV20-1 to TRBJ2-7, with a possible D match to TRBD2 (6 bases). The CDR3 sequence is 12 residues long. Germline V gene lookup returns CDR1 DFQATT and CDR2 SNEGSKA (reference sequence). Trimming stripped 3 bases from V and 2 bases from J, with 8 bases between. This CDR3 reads CSARAGTYEQYV. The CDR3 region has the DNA TGCAGTGCTAGGGCGGGGACCTACGAGCAGTACGTC.